Presented here are 30 T cell receptor beta chains from one specimen sequenced in a study of T cells after yellow fever vaccination. Using its own MiXCR run on the 5' RACE reads, TCRdb lists one record per CDR3 protein. This table holds 140,000 to 150,000 distinct CDR3 sequences, about 6.9% found once. This specimen was CD4+ T cells sorted from PBMCs, taken 10 days after the yellow fever booster vaccination. Receptors were obtained from a man aged 25 to 40 who received the YFV17D yellow fever vaccine.

This clonotype was observed many times. The rearrangement links TRBV6-5 to TRBJ2-4, with D maybe TRBD1 (6 bases). The CDR3 has 13 amino acids. The V and J ends lost 0 bases and 13 bases respectively, with 13 bases between them. CDR1 and CDR2 from the germline V gene are MNHEY and SVGAGI. Here the CDR3 reads CASSYSMKGQQYF. The CDR3 DNA reads as TGTGCCAGCAGTTACTCGATGAAAGGACAGCAGTACTTC.

This clonotype was recorded at least ten times. The chain combines TRBV7-9 with TRBJ2-3, with D hard to call. From germline, CDR1 is SEHNR and CDR2 FQNEAQ (reference sequence). This CDR3 is built from 13 residues. V lost 7 bases and J lost 5, with 13 bases in between. The DNA of the CDR3 is TGTGCCAGCAACACACCCGCCGGAGATACGCAGTATTTT. Translated: CASNTPAGDTQYF. The full variable domain, its missing parts supplied by reference TRBV7-9 and TRBJ2-3, is DTGVSQNPRHKITKRGQNVTFRCDPISEHNRLYWYRQTLGQGPEFLTYFQNEAQLEKSRLLSDRFSAERPKGSFSTLEIQRTEQGDSAMYLCASNTPAGDTQYFGPGTRLTVL.

This clonotype was seen ten or more times. J is TRBJ2-7 and V is TRBV3-1; 7 nucleotides align to TRBD1. V gave up 2 bases and J gave up 4 bases; unmatched junction bases: 11. The germline CDR1 and CDR2 sequences are LGHDT and YNNKEL (reference sequence). The CDR3 runs to 16 residues. The CDR3 sequence is CASSQSPGTRGYEQYF. Here the CDR3 DNA reads TGTGCCAGCAGCCAATCCCCCGGGACCAGGGGGTACGAGCAGTACTTC.

The table lists this clonotype with many counts. V usage is TRBV12-3 or TRBV12-4 and J usage is TRBJ2-7; TRBD2 might be the D (6 bases). The germline V and J ends were trimmed by 5 bases and 7 bases, with 15 bases remaining between them. The CDR3 contains 13 residues. The CDR3 DNA reads TGTGCCAGCAGTCCACGGGACTTGTGGGAGCAGTACTTC. This translates into CASSPRDLWEQYF.

This clonotype was observed many times. The gene calls are TRBV12-3 or TRBV12-4 and TRBJ2-5, with 8 bases fitting TRBD1. This CDR3 region has 16 residues. V shed 5 bases and J 5 bases; nucleotides not matched to a gene: 13. The CDR3 spells CASSNPGGPIAETQYF. The CDR3 DNA follows: TGTGCCAGCAGTAACCCAGGGGGCCCAATCGCCGAGACCCAGTACTTC.

This clonotype was observed many times. This chain links TRBV12-3 or TRBV12-4 with TRBJ2-1, with 10 bases that match TRBD1. The CDR3 contains 18 residues. Trimming at V came to 2 bases and at J to 1 base, leaving 8 bases not matched to a gene. The CDR3 bases are TGTGCCAGCAGTTTACCCTTCGACAGGGGGCCTTCCTACAATGAGCAGTTCTTC. Translating gives CASSLPFDRGPSYNEQFF.

In its sample, this clonotype was seen many times. The rearrangement uses TRBV7-2 and TRBJ2-7, with TRBD2 matching over 8 bases. Germline CDR1 reads SGHTA; CDR2 reads FQGNSA. This CDR3 spans 14 amino acids. V lost 5 bases and J lost 1; bases outside the gene matches: 4. The DNA of the CDR3 is TGTGCCAGCAGCCAGAGCGGGAGTTCCTACGAGCAGTACTTC. Residues: CASSQSGSSYEQYF.

This clonotype came up many times. The V and J genes are TRBV5-1 and TRBJ2-4, with 9 bases aligning to TRBD1. The CDR3 length is 14 residues. CDR1 and CDR2 (germline): SGHRS, YFSETQ. J lost 8 bases, V lost 4 bases, and 7 bases had no gene match. Here the CDR3 reads CASSVQGARDIQYF. In nucleotides, the CDR3 is TGCGCCAGCAGCGTACAGGGGGCGAGGGACATTCAGTACTTC.

In this sample, this clonotype turned up many times. The chain uses TRBV12-3 or TRBV12-4 and TRBJ2-7; 7 bases are a match to TRBD2. V was pared by 1 base and J by 3 bases, with 0 bases of the junction left unmatched. The CDR3 extends over 13 amino acids. The CDR3 loop reads CASSLGGGYEQYF. Here the CDR3 DNA reads TGTGCCAGCAGTTTAGGGGGGGGCTACGAGCAGTACTTC.

This clonotype was seen at least ten times. The V gene is TRBV9, the J gene TRBJ2-1; tentative D call: TRBD2 (5 bases). Germline V gene sequence: CDR1 SGDLS, CDR2 YYNGEE. The CDR3 consists of 11 residues. Deletions cut 3 bases from V and 8 bases from J, with 6 bases between. The CDR3 protein is CASSAEDEQFF. The CDR3 DNA reads TGTGCCAGCAGCGCGGAGGATGAGCAGTTCTTC.

This clonotype was observed at least ten times. The rearrangement uses TRBV24-1 and TRBJ2-1; TRBD1 matches at 8 bases. This CDR3 has 15 amino acids. Germline V gives CDR1 KGHDR, CDR2 SFDVKD. Trimming at V came to 3 bases and at J to 8 bases, leaving 8 bases not matched to a gene. In DNA, the CDR3 is TGTGCCACCAGTGATCCACAGGGGGGACAATATGAGCAGTTCTTC. Its protein is CATSDPQGGQYEQFF.

This clonotype was counted at least ten times. The V and J genes are TRBV4-3 and TRBJ2-7; 7 bases line up with TRBD2. CDR3 length equals 16 residues. V lost 0 bases to trimming and J lost 6 bases; unmatched junction nucleotides: 11. The germline V gene has CDR1 LGHNA and CDR2 YSLEER. DNA of the CDR3: TGCGCCAGCAGCCAAGATTTCTCGCCCTTAGCGGGCGAGCAGTACTTC. This encodes CASSQDFSPLAGEQYF.

This chain uses TRBV28 with TRBJ2-2; the D gene is possibly TRBD1 (6 bases). The CDR3 consists of 14 residues. Germline V gene lookup returns CDR1 MDHEN and CDR2 SYDVKM. Trimming shortened V by 4 bases and J by 6 bases, and 12 bases separated the two germline ends. CDR3 loop: CASSSGQLPGELFF. The CDR3 coding sequence is TGTGCCAGCAGTTCCGGACAGTTGCCCGGGGAGCTGTTTTTT.

Many counts were recorded for this clonotype. The chain employs TRBV5-1 and TRBJ2-3; D tentatively reads TRBD1 or TRBD2 (5 bases each). V lost 0 bases and J 4 bases, leaving 9 bases between the germline ends. The CDR3 loop spans 14 amino acids. Germline lookup yields CDR1 SGHRS and CDR2 YFSETQ. CDR3 sequence reads: CASSLGDVADTQYF. The DNA of the CDR3 is TGCGCCAGCAGCTTGGGGGACGTCGCAGATACGCAGTATTTT.

This clonotype was seen at least ten times. The V gene is TRBV12-3 or TRBV12-4, the J gene TRBJ2-3; possibly TRBD2 for D (5 bases). The germline V and J ends were trimmed by 3 bases and 5 bases, with 6 bases remaining between them. The CDR3 consists of 12 residues. CDR3 residues: CASSFSGDTQYF. CDR3 DNA: TGTGCCAGCAGTTTCAGCGGAGATACGCAGTATTTT.

This clonotype was observed many times. This CDR3 is CASSLGMNTEAFF. For the CDR3, the DNA is TGTGCCAGCAGCTTAGGAATGAACACTGAAGCTTTCTTT. The chain joins TRBV7-9 to TRBJ1-1; D is undetermined. There are 13 residues in the CDR3. From germline, CDR1 is SEHNR and CDR2 FQNEAQ (reference sequence). V dropped 1 base and J dropped 0 bases, with 3 bases sitting between them.

The table lists this clonotype with many counts. This chain connects TRBV6-2 or TRBV6-3 to TRBJ2-2; D is unresolved. This CDR3 has 10 residues. Germline V gene data show CDR1 as MNHEY and CDR2 as SVGEGT. Deletions cut 8 bases from V and 7 bases from J, with 5 bases between. The CDR3 DNA is TGTGCCAGCGGGAACGGGGAGCTGTTTTTT. It translates to CASGNGELFF.

This clonotype was recorded many times. V and J are TRBV5-1 and TRBJ2-2; D is perhaps TRBD1 (6 bases). Germline CDR1 is SGHRS and CDR2 is YFSETQ. The CDR3 has 17 amino acids. V dropped 4 bases and J dropped 1 base, with 17 bases sitting between them. This CDR3 is CASSLQTGQLNTGELFF. The CDR3 DNA follows: TGCGCCAGCAGCCTTCAGACGGGACAACTGAACACCGGGGAGCTGTTTTTT.

This clonotype was seen many times. In nucleotides, the CDR3 is TGTGCCAGCAGCTTGGGGGGGACCCCAGGGAATGAGCAGTTCTTC. Amino acids: CASSLGGTPGNEQFF. This chain connects TRBV5-4 to TRBJ2-1; D possibly uses TRBD1 or TRBD2 (5 bases each). This CDR3 spans 15 amino acids. Germline V gene data show CDR1 as SGHNT and CDR2 as YYREEE (reference sequence). Trimming pared 0 bases from V and 7 bases from J, leaving 14 bases between. The full variable domain, in which reference TRBV5-4 and TRBJ2-1 provide the parts outside the CDR3, is ETGVTQSPTHLIKTRGQQVTLRCSSQSGHNTVSWYQQALGQGPQFIFQYYREEENGRGNFPPRFSGLQFPNYSSELNVNALELDDSALYLCASSLGGTPGNEQFFGPGTRLTVL.

The chain links TRBV3-1 to TRBJ1-2, with TRBD1 as a possible D gene (5 bases). This CDR3 contains 14 residues. CDR1 is LGHDT, CDR2 YNNKEL, per germline (reference sequence). V dropped 3 bases and J dropped 2 bases, with 10 bases sitting between them. The CDR3 coding sequence is TGTGCCAGCAGCCACCGGACATCAAACTATGGCTACACCTTC. Its translation is CASSHRTSNYGYTF.

This clonotype was seen ten or more times. J is TRBJ2-5 and V is TRBV6-2 or TRBV6-3, with a weak D call TRBD1 (5 bases). The CDR3 is made up of 13 amino acids. CDR1 MNHEY and CDR2 SVGEGT come from the germline V gene. Trimming cost V 7 bases and J 5 bases, with 14 bases left between them. The CDR3 nucleotides are TGTGCCAGCACCGACCCAGGGCGGGAGACCCAGTACTTC. It specifies CASTDPGRETQYF.

The table lists this clonotype with many counts. This rearrangement joins TRBV29-1 to TRBJ2-1, with D possibly TRBD2 on 6 matching bases. Germline CDR1 and CDR2: SQVTM and ANQGSEA. The V gene lost 4 bases and the J gene lost 6 bases, with 19 bases spanning the gap. The CDR3 totals 15 residues. In DNA form, the CDR3 reads TGCAGCGTTGGGGAAGTTGGGACTCCGTTCAATGAGCAGTTCTTC. It encodes CSVGEVGTPFNEQFF.

The sample holds a few counts of this clonotype. V gene TRBV20-1 combines with J gene TRBJ1-5; 10 bases agree with TRBD1. Looked up from germline, CDR1 is DFQATT and CDR2 is SNEGSKA (reference sequence). CDR3 length equals 14 residues. Losses at the gene ends were 5 bases for V and 2 bases for J; bases not matched to a gene: 3. CDR3 amino acids: CSAQTGGRNQPQHF. DNA of the CDR3: TGCAGTGCTCAGACAGGGGGCCGCAATCAGCCCCAGCATTTT.

This clonotype was detected many times. The chain uses TRBV10-3 and TRBJ2-2, with D unresolved. The V end lost 10 bases, the J end lost 6 bases, and 15 bases lay between the germline ends. The V gene's germline CDR1 is ENHRY and CDR2 SYGVKD. This CDR3 contains 13 residues. The CDR3 DNA is TGTGCCACCGTGGGAACCTCAGCCGGGGAGCTGTTTTTT. Protein: CATVGTSAGELFF.

This clonotype was counted ten times or more. CDR3 in amino acids: CATSEPGTSGTSYNEQFF. As DNA, the CDR3 is TGTGCCACCAGTGAACCCGGGACTAGCGGTACCTCCTACAATGAGCAGTTCTTC. V is TRBV24-1 and J is TRBJ2-1; TRBD2 agrees at 11 bases. The CDR3 totals 18 residues. Germline V gene sequence: CDR1 KGHDR, CDR2 SFDVKD. Trimming at V came to 4 bases and at J to 0 bases, leaving 7 bases not matched to a gene.

The sample holds a few counts of this clonotype. The genes are TRBV5-1 and TRBJ1-1; possible D gene TRBD1, 5 bases. V was cut by 7 bases and J by 4 bases, with 17 bases left in between. This CDR3 has 14 amino acids. CDR1 is SGHRS and CDR2 is YFSETQ in the germline V gene. The CDR3 reads CASEDKFRSTEAFF. The CDR3 bases are TGCGCCAGCGAGGACAAATTTCGGAGCACTGAAGCTTTCTTT. The full variable domain, with the rest looked up from reference TRBV5-1 and TRBJ1-1, is KAGVTQTPRYLIKTRGQQVTLSCSPISGHRSVSWYQQTPGQGLQFLFEYFSETQRNKGNFPGRFSGRQFSNSRSEMNVSTLELGDSALYLCASEDKFRSTEAFFGQGTRLTVV.

This clonotype has a count of ten or more. V and J are TRBV29-1 and TRBJ1-1; D uncertain. Germline V gene data show CDR1 as SQVTM and CDR2 as ANQGSEA. V lost 7 bases to trimming and J lost 1 base, with 19 bases between them. This CDR3 comprises 15 residues. CDR3 nucleotide sequence: TGCAGCGCGCACATCTCCGGGGTCGGGAACACTGAAGCTTTCTTT. Translated: CSAHISGVGNTEAFF. The full variable domain, with the rest looked up from reference TRBV29-1 and TRBJ1-1, is SAVISQKPSRDICQRGTSLTIQCQVDSQVTMMFWYRQQPGQSLTLIATANQGSEATYESGFVIDKFPISRPNLTFSTLTVSNMSPEDSSIYLCSAHISGVGNTEAFFGQGTRLTVV.

This clonotype was recorded many times. The V and J genes are TRBV29-1 and TRBJ2-5; a weak D match, TRBD2 (7 bases). There are 13 residues in the CDR3. The V gene's germline CDR1 is SQVTM and CDR2 ANQGSEA. V lost 4 bases to trimming and J lost 5 bases, with 14 bases between them. The CDR3 region is CSVVWGGDETQYF. CDR3 bases: TGCAGCGTTGTCTGGGGGGGCGACGAGACCCAGTACTTC.

This clonotype appeared many times. The chain uses TRBV6-5 and TRBJ1-5; TRBD1 aligns across 7 bases. Germline V gene data show CDR1 as MNHEY and CDR2 as SVGAGI. Germline trimming cut 5 bases from V and 1 base from J; bases unmatched to any gene: 8. This CDR3 has 16 residues. The CDR3 nucleotides read TGTGCCAGCAGTCGACGACAGGGATTGAGCAATCAGCCCCAGCATTTT. Encoded protein: CASSRRQGLSNQPQHF.

At least ten counts were recorded for this clonotype. The V gene is TRBV20-1, the J gene TRBJ1-6; D unclear. Germline CDR1 reads DFQATT; CDR2 reads SNEGSKA (reference sequence). V lost 1 base, J lost 4 bases, and 8 bases lay in between. This CDR3 comprises 14 residues. The CDR3 DNA follows: TGCAGTGCTAGAGCCGAGGATTATAATTCACCCCTCCACTTT. It yields the protein CSARAEDYNSPLHF.